This T cell receptor (beta chain) was sequenced during a study of breast tumors, draining lymph nodes, adjacent tissues. In its sample, this clonotype was seen many times. Germline-derived CDR1 and CDR2 are DFQATT and SNEGSKA (reference sequence). The CDR3 extends over 13 amino acids. Trimming pared 5 bases from V and 2 bases from J, leaving 11 bases between. The lymph nodes were axillary draining lymph nodes from breast cancer patients. Using its own MiXCR run on the multiplex PCR reads, TCRdb lists one record per CDR3 protein. The sample gives over 200,000 distinct CDR3 sequences, roughly a third of which show up once; roughly 3.5% is in the top ten.

This TCR came from a female donor with breast cancer. Some clones in this sample may be carry-over from other donors' samples. J is TRBJ2-3 and V is TRBV20-1; a possible D gene is TRBD2 (5 bases). The sample consisted of axillary lymph node tissue. In DNA form, the CDR3 reads TGCAGTGCTGGCAAGCGGCTCACAGATACGCAGTATTTT. This sequence encodes CSAGKRLTDTQYF.